These T cell receptor beta chains were read from a single sample in a study of cytomegalovirus exposure and HLA in healthy donors. The assay was immunoSEQ multiplex PCR, and TCRdb's table has in-frame clones only and misses some. The data show about 90,000 clones, under 80% seen once. The specimen was PBMCs. These receptors originate from a boy between 10 and 17 years old in good health and CMV-seronegative. Both conserved end residues are part of each CDR3.

j_call,v_call,cdr3_aa
TRBJ2-7,TRBV18,CASSLEQGPSREQYF
TRBJ2-3,TRBV6-5,CASSSQGQGALDTQYF
TRBJ2-7,TRBV19,CASSKNWGTAAYEQYF
TRBJ1-5,TRBV6-5,CASRLDRAEPQHF
TRBJ1-5,TRBV28,CASNYRGPNQPQHF
TRBJ2-2,TRBV6-5,CASSNTGGHTGELFF
TRBJ2-5,TRBV5-4,CASSTGQTQETQYF
TRBJ2-5,TRBV5-6,CASSGTREETQYF
TRBJ1-2,TRBV28,CASRAGGYGYTF
TRBJ2-7,TRBV9,CASSVEGPRDRANSYEQYF
TRBJ2-1,TRBV6-1,CASQGRSYNEQFF
TRBJ2-7,TRBV7-2,CASSLDRGSYEQYF
TRBJ2-1,TRBV6-1,CASSERLTSGSYNEQFF
TRBJ1-5,TRBV6-5,CASSYRQYHQPQHF
TRBJ2-7,TRBV28,CASSPDRVVYEQYF
TRBJ2-4,TRBV2,CASSRRDIQYF
TRBJ1-2,TRBV11-2,CASSLDREDAGGYTF
TRBJ2-1,TRBV6-1,CASIGQGLWTDEQFF
TRBJ2-3,TRBV6-5,CASSPGQAEADTQYF
TRBJ2-5,TRBV5-1,CASSLTVGKETQYF
TRBJ1-1,TRBV16,CASSELGRSLNTEAFF
TRBJ2-7,TRBV1,CTSSRSPRRGSSYEQYF